This T cell receptor beta chain derives from a study of T-cell memory formation after mild COVID-19. This clonotype was counted a single time. Its antigen is undetermined. General study points: While clones contracting from day 15 to 85 were balanced between CD4 and CD8, later expanders leaned CD4+. Pre-infection memory carried some responding clones, suggesting that cross-reactive memory joined. Unconfirmed was the SARS-CoV-2 specificity of second-wave clones that peaked on day 37.

Libraries for TCRalpha and TCRbeta carried sample barcodes and unique molecular identifiers via 5'RACE. TCRdb re-called the 5' RACE reads with MiXCR, one entry per CDR3 protein. The table lists about 400,000 distinct CDR3 sequences, under 25% of them singletons. The TCR sequence derives from an adult woman who had mild COVID-19 (a few samples of this study predate the infection). Cell type and time point are not known. Sequenced sample: PBMCs or a T cell subset sorted from them (not recorded which).

CDR3: CASSQARRDTQYF. CDR3 nucleotide sequence: TGTGCCAGCAGCCAGGCCAGGAGAGATACGCAGTATTTT. This rearrangement joins TRBV13 to TRBJ2-3, with no clear D. Trimming took 5 bases from V and 5 from J, leaving 11 bases between them. The germline CDR1 and CDR2 sequences are PRHDT and FYEKMQ (reference sequence). This CDR3 has 13 residues. Combining the CDR3 with reference TRBV13 and TRBJ2-3 gives the whole variable domain AAGVIQSPRHLIKEKRETATLKCYPIPRHDTVYWYQQGPGQDPQFLISFYEKMQSDKGSIPDRFSAQQFSDYHSELNMSSLELGDSALYFCASSQARRDTQYFGPGTRLTVL.